The rows below give T cell receptor beta chains drawn from one sample of a study of T cell repertoires in cytomegalovirus infection. TCRdb processed the reads anew with MiXCR; each CDR3 protein has one entry. There are around 320,000 distinct CDR3 sequences in the sample; more than 8% occur only once, and approximately 4.5% lies in the top ten. Sequencing was done on a sample of PBMCs. These receptors originate from a human donor in good health (CMV status not recorded). Some clones in this sample may be carry-over from other donors' samples. The CDR3 runs from the conserved cysteine through the conserved F or W. Fields, in order: V gene, clone size, D gene, J gene, CDR3 protein, CDR3 DNA. The D gene is left open where the match is weak. Clone size is not always given. Where it is, it says once, few, many or a class for expanded clones.

TRBV7-6,many,TRBD2,TRBJ2-7,CASSQRDSPRAEQYF,TGTGCCAGCAGCCAGCGGGACTCCCCGAGGGCCGAGCAGTACTTC
TRBV29-1,few,-,TRBJ1-1,CSAPEGNGLNTEAFF,TGCAGCGCCCCAGAGGGCAACGGACTGAACACTGAAGCTTTCTTT
TRBV6-2/TRBV6-3,-,TRBD1,TRBJ2-1,CASSPSRGPSYNEQFF,TGTGCCAGCAGTCCCTCTAGGGGGCCCTCCTACAATGAGCAGTTCTTC
TRBV5-4,many,TRBD2,TRBJ2-5,CASSQPGLQETQYF,TGTGCCAGCAGCCAACCGGGACTACAGGAGACCCAGTACTTC
TRBV14,few,TRBD1,TRBJ1-2,CASSLDRGRDGYTF,TGTGCCAGCAGCCTAGACAGGGGGCGCGATGGCTACACCTTC
TRBV7-2,many,-,TRBJ1-2,CASSFLGNYGYTF,TGTGCCAGCAGCTTTTTGGGAAACTATGGCTACACCTTC
TRBV6-1,few,-,TRBJ1-1,CASSTYGPGTEAFF,TGTGCCAGCAGTACCTACGGGCCGGGAACTGAAGCTTTCTTT
TRBV7-9,many,TRBD1,TRBJ1-1,CASSGQGSTEAFF,TGTGCCAGCAGCGGACAGGGATCCACTGAAGCTTTCTTT
TRBV6-5,few,-,TRBJ1-6,CASSYSAGQSPLHF,TGTGCCAGCAGTTACTCGGCAGGACAATCACCCCTCCACTTT
TRBV20-1,few,-,TRBJ2-1,CSAHWGLLSYNEQFF,TGCAGTGCCCACTGGGGGCTCCTCTCCTACAATGAGCAGTTCTTC
TRBV10-2,-,-,TRBJ1-1,CATILPGASTTEAFF,TGCGCCACCATCCTCCCCGGGGCCTCCACCACTGAAGCTTTCTTT
TRBV7-9,many,TRBD1,TRBJ2-7,CASSSPPGQGFYEQYF,TGTGCCAGCAGTTCCCCACCGGGACAGGGGTTTTACGAGCAGTACTTC
TRBV7-2,few,TRBD2,TRBJ2-3,CASSPFSLSGRDTDTQYF,TGTGCCAGCAGCCCATTCTCCCTTAGCGGGAGGGACACAGATACGCAGTATTTT
TRBV6-5,-,-,TRBJ2-7,CASSYEGNEQYF,TGTGCCAGCAGTTACGAGGGTAACGAGCAGTACTTC
TRBV7-3,many,TRBD1,TRBJ2-1,CASSLGTGRYEQFF,TGTGCCAGCAGCCTAGGGACAGGGCGGTATGAGCAGTTCTTC
TRBV7-2,many,TRBD2,TRBJ2-3,CASSTSGGDTQYF,TGTGCCAGCAGCACTTCGGGGGGGGATACGCAGTATTTT
TRBV12-3/TRBV12-4,many,-,TRBJ2-3,CASNPPSPKRDTQYF,TGTGCCAGCAATCCCCCCTCCCCGAAGAGGGATACGCAGTATTTT
TRBV12-3/TRBV12-4,-,TRBD1,TRBJ2-1,CASSSGTGHNEQFF,TGTGCCAGCAGTTCCGGGACAGGACACAATGAGCAGTTCTTC
TRBV6-6,many,TRBD1,TRBJ2-1,CASTGQGALAEQFF,TGTGCCAGCACCGGACAGGGGGCTTTGGCTGAGCAGTTCTTC
TRBV28,many,-,TRBJ1-2,CASSLWGGPRGYTF,TGTGCCAGCAGTTTATGGGGAGGGCCGAGAGGCTACACCTTC
TRBV7-2,many,-,TRBJ2-1,CASSLGVGGYNEQFF,TGTGCCAGCAGCTTGGGTGTCGGGGGTTACAATGAGCAGTTCTTC
TRBV7-9,-,TRBD1,TRBJ2-1,CASSITGVAYNEQFF,TGTGCCAGCAGCATTACAGGGGTAGCATACAATGAGCAGTTCTTC
TRBV7-9,-,-,TRBJ1-6,CASSTPGGSPLHF,TGTGCCAGCAGCACCCCGGGGGGCTCACCCCTCCACTTT
TRBV4-1,-,TRBD1,TRBJ1-2,CASSPWTGEYGYTF,TGCGCCAGCAGCCCTTGGACAGGGGAATATGGCTACACCTTC
TRBV15,few,-,TRBJ2-5,CATSRHGQEETQYF,TGTGCCACCAGCCGACATGGGCAGGAAGAGACCCAGTACTTC
TRBV7-6,-,TRBD1,TRBJ2-5,CASSPAVQGAGETQYF,TGTGCCAGCAGCCCCGCCGTTCAGGGGGCTGGAGAGACCCAGTACTTC
TRBV20-1,-,TRBD2,TRBJ2-7,CSARELFGLVFYEQYF,TGCAGTGCTAGAGAATTATTTGGACTAGTATTCTACGAGCAGTACTTC
TRBV25-1,-,-,TRBJ1-2,CASLARGKHYGYTF,TGTGCCAGCTTAGCTCGAGGCAAACACTATGGCTACACCTTC
TRBV7-9,many,-,TRBJ1-4,CASSLARREKLFF,TGTGCCAGCAGCTTAGCGCGTCGGGAAAAACTGTTTTTT
TRBV7-2,many,-,TRBJ2-3,CASSLPQTDTQYF,TGTGCCAGCAGCTTACCCCAAACGGATACGCAGTATTTT
TRBV7-9,many,-,TRBJ2-1,CASSLRIQERFF,TGTGCCAGCAGCCTTAGGATCCAGGAAAGGTTCTTC
TRBV7-2,many,-,TRBJ2-7,CASSPPGFPVFHEQYF,TGTGCCAGCAGCCCCCCGGGGTTTCCGGTTTTCCACGAGCAGTACTTC
TRBV7-6,-,-,TRBJ2-5,CASSLAPAQETQYF,TGTGCCAGCAGCTTAGCGCCTGCCCAAGAGACCCAGTACTTC
TRBV27,few,-,TRBJ2-7,CASSSRGWQYF,TGTGCCAGCAGTTCGAGGGGGTGGCAGTACTTC
TRBV7-2,many,-,TRBJ2-6,CASSLRNSGANVLTF,TGTGCCAGCAGCCTCAGGAACTCTGGGGCCAACGTCCTGACTTTC
TRBV12-3/TRBV12-4,-,-,TRBJ2-2,CASSFAQITGELFF,TGTGCCAGCAGTTTCGCCCAAATCACCGGGGAGCTGTTTTTT
TRBV6-5,many,TRBD2,TRBJ2-2,CASSYSGPGELFF,TGTGCCAGCAGCTATAGCGGGCCCGGGGAGCTGTTTTTT
TRBV7-2,few,-,TRBJ2-3,CASSLGSADTQYF,TGTGCCAGCAGCTTAGGATCCGCAGATACGCAGTATTTT
TRBV7-3,once,TRBD2,TRBJ2-7,CASRGTSGGEQYF,TGTGCCAGCAGGGGTACTAGCGGGGGCGAGCAGTACTTC
TRBV13,many,-,TRBJ2-1,CASSNRLESSYNEQFF,TGTGCCAGCAGCAACCGACTAGAGAGCTCCTACAATGAGCAGTTCTTC
TRBV19,-,-,TRBJ2-6,CASSIGGVGANVLTF,TGTGCCAGTAGTATCGGAGGGGTTGGGGCCAACGTCCTGACTTTC
TRBV6-1,-,-,TRBJ2-7,CASSEDPGRNEQYF,TGTGCCAGCAGTGAAGACCCAGGGAGGAACGAGCAGTACTTC
TRBV4-2,-,TRBD1,TRBJ1-2,CASSQEGGQSLYGYTF,TGTGCCAGCAGCCAAGAGGGGGGACAGTCTCTCTATGGCTACACCTTC
TRBV24-1,few,-,TRBJ2-3,CATSDLSGFTQYF,TGTGCCACCAGTGATTTGAGCGGGTTCACGCAGTATTTT
TRBV7-6,few,-,TRBJ2-7,CASSKNSGGYEQYF,TGTGCCAGCAGCAAAAATTCCGGGGGCTACGAGCAGTACTTC
TRBV7-4,few,-,TRBJ2-3,CASRHGAENTDTQYF,TGTGCCAGCAGACACGGAGCGGAAAACACAGATACGCAGTATTTT
TRBV12-3/TRBV12-4,few,TRBD1,TRBJ2-2,CASSRQGYAGELFF,TGTGCCAGCAGCAGACAGGGTTACGCCGGGGAGCTGTTTTTT
TRBV20-1,many,TRBD1,TRBJ2-6,CSAGDRAAWGANVLTF,TGCAGTGCTGGGGACAGGGCAGCGTGGGGGGCCAACGTCCTGACTTTC
TRBV7-2,many,TRBD2,TRBJ2-1,CASSSTSGVPFF,TGTGCCAGCAGCTCCACTAGCGGGGTCCCGTTCTTC
TRBV2,-,TRBD1,TRBJ2-7,CASSERQGRYEQYF,TGTGCCAGCAGTGAGAGACAGGGGCGCTACGAGCAGTACTTC
TRBV27,many,-,TRBJ1-2,CASSFRETRGYNYGYTF,TGTGCCAGCAGTTTTAGGGAAACAAGGGGGTATAACTATGGCTACACCTTC
TRBV28,-,-,TRBJ2-3,CASSWGPDTQYF,TGTGCCAGCAGCTGGGGCCCAGATACGCAGTATTTT
TRBV2,-,-,TRBJ2-2,CASRIGTNTGELFF,TGTGCCAGCAGGATTGGCACGAACACCGGGGAGCTGTTTTTT
TRBV7-9,few,-,TRBJ1-3,CASSSPPHDRSSGNTIYF,TGTGCCAGCAGCTCCCCCCCCCATGACAGAAGCTCTGGAAACACCATATATTTT
TRBV4-1,-,TRBD1,TRBJ1-1,CASSHGGGWSGLNTEAFF,TGCGCCAGCAGCCATGGAGGGGGCTGGTCAGGATTGAACACTGAAGCTTTCTTT
TRBV9,-,-,TRBJ1-1,CASSVVGGRNTEAFF,TGTGCCAGCAGCGTAGTCGGTGGAAGGAACACTGAAGCTTTCTTT
TRBV11-1,-,TRBD1,TRBJ1-1,CASSNRGLTEAFF,TGTGCCAGCAGCAACAGGGGGCTAACTGAAGCTTTCTTT
TRBV7-3,-,-,TRBJ2-3,CASSLEAFSTDTQYF,TGTGCCAGCAGCTTGGAAGCGTTCAGCACAGATACGCAGTATTTT
TRBV12-3/TRBV12-4,few,TRBD1,TRBJ1-1,CASKIPDTGGTEAFF,TGTGCCAGCAAAATTCCTGATACAGGGGGTACTGAAGCTTTCTTT
TRBV20-1,few,-,TRBJ2-7,CSAREGGATLEQYF,TGCAGTGCTAGAGAAGGGGGGGCGACCCTCGAGCAGTACTTC